The rows below give T cell receptor beta chains drawn from one sample of a study of blood T cell repertoires in COVID-19. Measured with immunoSEQ multiplex PCR; TCRdb has only the in-frame clones, and not every one. The repertoire consists of 230,000 or so clones, with around 90% occurring once and the leading ten covering about 14%. The sequencing sample was made of PBMCs or T cells enriched from blood (not recorded which). The origin of the receptors is a woman between 45 and 65 years old with acute COVID-19. Each CDR3 is given with its conserved first and last residue. D genes are given only for firm matches. Size is omitted from some rows. Given values are once, few, many or a class for expanded clones.

clone_size j_call d_call v_call cdr3_nt cdr3_aa
few TRBJ2-1 TRBD1 TRBV5-6 TGTGCCAGCAGCTTGCTAGGGGGCCAAAGAGAGCAGTTCTTC CASSLLGGQREQFF
. TRBJ2-4 TRBD1 TRBV4-1 TGCGCCAGCAGCCGCATACAGGGGGCAGACATTCAGTACTTC CASSRIQGADIQYF
. TRBJ1-1 . TRBV19 TGTGCCAGTAGTACAGGGATCACTGAAGCTTTCTTT CASSTGITEAFF
. TRBJ2-1 TRBD2 TRBV5-4 TGTGCCAGCAGCTTGACCTTACTAGCGGGCGTGGCGACGGGGCAGTTCTTC CASSLTLLAGVATGQFF
once TRBJ2-5 TRBD2 TRBV7-6 TGTGCCAGCAGCTCGCGACTAGCGGGAGAGACCCAGTACTTC CASSSRLAGETQYF
. TRBJ1-5 . TRBV28 TGTGCCAGCAGTCCCACAGGAGACTTGGAGCCCCAGCATTTT CASSPTGDLEPQHF
. TRBJ1-3 . TRBV11-1 TGTGCCAGCAGCCTGACAGGCCTCCCTGGAAACACCATATATTTT CASSLTGLPGNTIYF
. TRBJ1-1 . TRBV9 TGTGCCAGCAGCTTCTCTTCGGGGGGTAACACTGAAGCTTTCTTT CASSFSSGGNTEAFF
. TRBJ2-1 . TRBV4-2 TGTGCCAGCAGCCCCCTAGGAGCGGACTCCTACAATGAGCAGTTCTTC CASSPLGADSYNEQFF
. TRBJ2-5 TRBD2 TRBV19 TGTGCCAGTAGGACTAGCGGCCAGAGGAGGCAGTACTTC CASRTSGQRRQYF
. TRBJ2-3 . TRBV11-1 TGTGCCAGCAGCTTAGGGACTCGTCTAGTTACAGATACGCAGTATTTT CASSLGTRLVTDTQYF
. TRBJ2-4 . TRBV10-3 TGTGCCATCAGTGAGTCGACCCGAACCGACTGGGACAGATATCGCCGGGGGGGAAACATTCAGTACTTC CAISESTRTDWDRYRRGGNIQYF
. TRBJ2-1 TRBD2 TRBV12-5 TGTGCTAGTGGTTTGGTGGGGGGGGACAATGAGCAGTTCTTC CASGLVGGDNEQFF
. TRBJ2-7 . TRBV7-3 TGTGCCAGCAGCTTAAGTCCCGTATCCTCCTACGAGCAGTACTTC CASSLSPVSSYEQYF
. TRBJ1-6 TRBD1 TRBV18 TGTGCCAGCTCAGCGCCGACAGGGAACGGGTCACCCCTCCACTTT CASSAPTGNGSPLHF
. TRBJ2-5 . TRBV30 TGTGCCTGGAGACTCTACCAAGAGACCCAGTACTTC CAWRLYQETQYF
. TRBJ2-2 TRBD2 TRBV27 TGTGCCAGCAGTTTTTTAGCGGGGGGCACCGGGGAGCTGTTTTTT CASSFLAGGTGELFF
. TRBJ1-5 TRBD1 TRBV4-1 TGCGCCAGCAGCCAACAGACAGGGGTAGGTCAGCCCCAGCATTTT CASSQQTGVGQPQHF
. TRBJ2-3 TRBD2 TRBV19 TGTGCCAGTAGTATAGAGAGACTAGCGGGAGGGGTCACAGATACGCAGTATTTT CASSIERLAGGVTDTQYF
. TRBJ2-3 TRBD2 TRBV18 TGTGCCAGCTCCCGGACCCCGGGAGGGGACACAGATACGCAGTATTTT CASSRTPGGDTDTQYF
. TRBJ2-3 TRBD2 TRBV2 TGTGCCAGCAGTGAAGGGACTAGCGGCCTCACAGATACGCAGTATTTT CASSEGTSGLTDTQYF
. TRBJ2-1 . TRBV29-1 TGCAGCGTTGGAAGGCGACTGTACAATGAGCAGTTCTTC CSVGRRLYNEQFF
. TRBJ1-2 TRBD1 TRBV9 TGTGCCAGCAGCCCGACTGGGACAGGGGGCGTCTATGGCTACACCTTC CASSPTGTGGVYGYTF
. TRBJ2-1 TRBD2 TRBV9 TGTGCCAGCAGCAACCCCGGGACTAGTGCGTATGAGCAGTTCTTC CASSNPGTSAYEQFF
. TRBJ1-1 . TRBV9 TGTGCCAGCAGCGCCCACGGGGGGGAAGCTTTCTTT CASSAHGGEAFF
once TRBJ2-1 TRBD1 TRBV7-9 TGTGCCAGCAGACGACAGGGTGGCTACAATGAGCAGTTCTTC CASRRQGGYNEQFF
. TRBJ2-7 TRBD2 TRBV28 TGTGCCAGCACCCTAGCGGGATTCTACGAGCAGTACTTC CASTLAGFYEQYF
. TRBJ2-7 . TRBV19 TGTGCCAGTAGTCAGGGAACGGGTGAGCAGTACTTC CASSQGTGEQYF
. TRBJ2-3 . TRBV10-3 TGTGCCACCCGCGGCCCTAGCACAGATACGCAGTATTTT CATRGPSTDTQYF
. TRBJ2-7 TRBD1 TRBV3-1/TRBV3-2 TGTGCCAGCAACCACGGCGACAGGGTCGGGCAGTACTTC CASNHGDRVGQYF
. TRBJ1-1 TRBD1 TRBV4-2 TGTGCCAGCAGCCTCACCGGGGCAGGGGGGAACACTGAAGCTTTCTTT CASSLTGAGGNTEAFF
. TRBJ1-2 . TRBV30 TGTGCCTGGAGTGTCTGGGAGAATGGCTACACCTTC CAWSVWENGYTF
. TRBJ2-7 TRBD1 TRBV19 TGTGCCAGTAGAAAGGGCCAGGGGGCCTACGAGCAGTACTTC CASRKGQGAYEQYF
. TRBJ2-3 TRBD2 TRBV5-4 TGTGCCAGCAGCTTGGGACTAGCGGCCCCCACAGATACGCAGTATTTT CASSLGLAAPTDTQYF
. TRBJ1-1 . TRBV11-2 TGTGCCAGCAGCCCTCGGACAGATAACACTGAAGCTTTCTTT CASSPRTDNTEAFF
. TRBJ2-7 TRBD1 TRBV28 TGTGCCAGCAAAAGGACAGGGGGATCCTACGAGCAGTACTTC CASKRTGGSYEQYF
. TRBJ1-2 . TRBV28 TGTGCCAGCAGTCGAGGGGGTAACTATGGCTACACCTTC CASSRGGNYGYTF
. TRBJ2-7 . TRBV5-1 TGCGCCAGCAGCCCGGCGGGGTTTAGCGGTCAGTACTTC CASSPAGFSGQYF
. TRBJ1-2 . TRBV29-1 TGCAGCGTTGAAGGGGAAGGCAGGGGTCACATCTTCTATGGCTACACCTTC CSVEGEGRGHIFYGYTF
. TRBJ1-5 . TRBV7-8 TGTGCCAGCAGCTGGGCCGGGACAAACGACCGGCAGCCCCAGCATTTT CASSWAGTNDRQPQHF
. TRBJ2-1 TRBD1 TRBV27 TGTGCCAGCAACCCGGACAGGGGTTATGAGCAGTTCTTC CASNPDRGYEQFF
once TRBJ2-3 . TRBV2 TGTGCCAGCAGCAGCGGTCCCGTGGCAGATACGCAGTATTTT CASSSGPVADTQYF
. TRBJ2-5 . TRBV7-3 TGTGCCAGCAGCTTAATGGCAGGGGACGAGACCCAGTACTTC CASSLMAGDETQYF
. TRBJ2-5 TRBD1 TRBV9 TGTGCCAGCAGCTTATCCGGGACAGAAGAGACCCAGTACTTC CASSLSGTEETQYF